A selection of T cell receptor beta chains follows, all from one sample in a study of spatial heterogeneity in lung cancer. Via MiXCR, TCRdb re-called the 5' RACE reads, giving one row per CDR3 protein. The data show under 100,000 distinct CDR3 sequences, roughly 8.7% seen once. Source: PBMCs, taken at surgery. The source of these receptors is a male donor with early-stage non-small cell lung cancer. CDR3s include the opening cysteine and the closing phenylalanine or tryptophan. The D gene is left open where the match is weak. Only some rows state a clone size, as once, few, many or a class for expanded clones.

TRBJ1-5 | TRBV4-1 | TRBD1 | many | CASSPVTGETGNQPQHF | TGCGCCAGCAGCCCTGTGACAGGGGAGACGGGGAATCAGCCCCAGCATTTT
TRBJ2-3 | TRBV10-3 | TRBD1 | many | CAISPGTGGVTDTQYF | TGTGCCATCAGTCCCGGGACAGGGGGGGTCACAGATACGCAGTATTTT
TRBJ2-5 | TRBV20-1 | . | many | CSASPPPGGRGQETQYF | TGCAGTGCTAGTCCCCCCCCCGGGGGACGGGGCCAAGAGACCCAGTACTTC
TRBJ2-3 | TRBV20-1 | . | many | CSARDSGVGTDTQYF | TGCAGTGCTAGAGATTCAGGGGTTGGTACAGATACGCAGTATTTT
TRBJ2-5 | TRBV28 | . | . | CASSRGYQETQYF | TGTGCCAGCAGTAGGGGGTACCAAGAGACCCAGTACTTC
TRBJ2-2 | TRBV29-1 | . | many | CSVATGTTNTGELFF | TGCAGCGTTGCGACCGGGACAACGAACACCGGGGAGCTGTTTTTT
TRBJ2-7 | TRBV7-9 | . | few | CASSLLASSYEQYF | TGTGCCAGCAGCTTATTAGCGAGCTCCTACGAGCAGTACTTC
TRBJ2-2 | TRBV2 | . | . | CASRDYGELFF | TGTGCCTCTAGGGATTACGGGGAGCTGTTTTTT
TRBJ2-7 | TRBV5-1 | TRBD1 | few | CASSHSTGDEQYF | TGCGCCAGCAGCCATTCTACAGGGGACGAGCAGTACTTC
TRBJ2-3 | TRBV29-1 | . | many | CSVVKGTQYF | TGCAGCGTTGTTAAGGGTACGCAGTATTTT
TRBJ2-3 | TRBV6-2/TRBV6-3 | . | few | CASRADSTDTQYF | TGTGCCAGCAGAGCTGACAGCACAGATACGCAGTATTTT
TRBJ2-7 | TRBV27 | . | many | CASSLNLQSGLAGRREQYF | TGTGCCAGCAGTTTAAATCTACAGTCCGGGCTAGCCGGGCGCCGCGAGCAGTACTTC
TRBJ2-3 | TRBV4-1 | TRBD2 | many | CASSQERDYLGTQYF | TGCGCCAGCAGCCAAGAAAGGGACTACCTGGGTACGCAGTATTTT
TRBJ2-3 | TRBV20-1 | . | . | CSRELGADTQYF | TGCAGTCGGGAGTTAGGCGCAGATACGCAGTATTTT
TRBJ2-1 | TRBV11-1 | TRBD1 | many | CASSLRGTGGREQFF | TGTGCCAGCAGCTTACGAGGGACAGGGGGAAGGGAGCAGTTCTTC
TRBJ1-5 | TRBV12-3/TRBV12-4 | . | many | CASSFRGDQPQHF | TGTGCCAGCAGTTTTAGAGGGGACCAGCCCCAGCATTTT
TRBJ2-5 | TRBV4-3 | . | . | CASSQEGTNQETQYF | TGCGCCAGCAGCCAAGAGGGAACTAACCAAGAGACCCAGTACTTC
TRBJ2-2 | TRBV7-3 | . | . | CASSLYEENTGELFF | TGTGCCAGCAGCTTATACGAGGAGAACACCGGGGAGCTGTTTTTT
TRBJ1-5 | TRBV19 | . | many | CASSHDGAFSNQPQHF | TGTGCCAGTAGTCACGATGGGGCGTTTAGCAATCAGCCCCAGCATTTT
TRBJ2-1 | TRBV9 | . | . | CASSGSASSYNEQFF | TGTGCCAGCAGCGGTAGCGCGAGCTCCTACAATGAGCAGTTCTTC